Given below is one TCR beta chain in context. The junction departs from germline at one end; a sequencing error may be responsible. The data are from a study of T cells in Graves' hyperthyroidism and ophthalmopathy. It was RNA transcripts that yielded the amplified TCR beta CDR3 regions. Using the HTBI primer set, a first-round RT-PCR was run on the TCR CDR3. TCRdb recomputed calls from the multiplex PCR reads with MiXCR, one row per CDR3 protein. The sample records nearly 750,000 distinct CDR3 sequences, about a third being singletons. The V gene's germline CDR1 is SGHTA and CDR2 FQGNSA. The CDR3 sequence is 14 residues long.

Source material: blood. This receptor was obtained from a woman between 40 and 50 years old with Graves' hyperthyroidism. V gene TRBV7-2 combines with J gene TRBJ1-1; 7 bases agree with TRBD1. CDR3 sequence reads: CASSRDRPNTEAFF. In nucleotides, the CDR3 is TGCGCCAGCAGCCGGGACAGACCGAACACTGAAGCTTTCTTT. Full variable domain (remainder filled in from reference TRBV7-2 and TRBJ1-1): GAGVSQSPSNKVTEKGKDVELRCDPISGHTALYWYRQSLGQGLEFLIYFQGNSAPDKSGLPSDRFSAERTGGSVSTLTIQRTQQEDSAVYLCASSRDRPNTEAFFGQGTRLTVV.